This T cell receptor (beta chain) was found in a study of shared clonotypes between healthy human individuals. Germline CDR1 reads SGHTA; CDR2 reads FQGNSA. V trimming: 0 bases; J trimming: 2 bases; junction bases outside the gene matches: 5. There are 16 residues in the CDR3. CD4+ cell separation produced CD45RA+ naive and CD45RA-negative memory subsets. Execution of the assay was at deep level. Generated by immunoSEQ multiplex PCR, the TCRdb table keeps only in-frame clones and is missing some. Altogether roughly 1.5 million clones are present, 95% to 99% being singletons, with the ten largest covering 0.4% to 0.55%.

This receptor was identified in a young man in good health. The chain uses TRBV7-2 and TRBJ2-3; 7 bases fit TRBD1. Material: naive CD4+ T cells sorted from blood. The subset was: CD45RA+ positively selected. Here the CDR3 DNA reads TGTGCCAGCAGCTTAGCGTGGGACAGAGACACAGATACGCAGTATTTT. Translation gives CASSLAWDRDTDTQYF.